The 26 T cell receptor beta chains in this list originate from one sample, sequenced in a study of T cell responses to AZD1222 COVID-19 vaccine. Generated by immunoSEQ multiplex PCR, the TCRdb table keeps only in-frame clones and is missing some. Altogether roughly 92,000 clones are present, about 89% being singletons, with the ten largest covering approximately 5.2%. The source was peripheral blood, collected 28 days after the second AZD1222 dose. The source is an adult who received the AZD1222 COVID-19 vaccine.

CDR3 loop: CASRTGGYEQYF. The CDR3 DNA is TGTGCCTCTCGGACAGGGGGATACGAGCAGTACTTC. The genes are TRBV6-5 and TRBJ2-7; the match to TRBD1 covers 10 bases. Germline trimming cut 11 bases from V and 4 bases from J; bases unmatched to any gene: 5. The CDR3 loop spans 12 amino acids. Germline lookup yields CDR1 MNHEY and CDR2 SVGAGI.

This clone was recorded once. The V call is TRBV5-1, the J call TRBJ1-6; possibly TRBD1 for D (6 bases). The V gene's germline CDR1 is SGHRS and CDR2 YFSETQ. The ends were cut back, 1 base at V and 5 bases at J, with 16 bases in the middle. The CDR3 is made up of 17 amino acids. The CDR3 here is CASSLHPWGADNSPLHF. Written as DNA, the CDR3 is TGCGCCAGCAGCTTGCACCCTTGGGGGGCCGATAATTCACCCCTCCACTTT.

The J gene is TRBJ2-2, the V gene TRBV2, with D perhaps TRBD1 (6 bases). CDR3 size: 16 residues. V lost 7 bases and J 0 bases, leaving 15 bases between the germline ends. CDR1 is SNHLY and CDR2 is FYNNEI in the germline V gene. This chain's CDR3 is CASNVQGSANTGELFF. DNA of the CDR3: TGTGCCAGCAACGTACAGGGTTCTGCGAACACCGGGGAGCTGTTTTTT.

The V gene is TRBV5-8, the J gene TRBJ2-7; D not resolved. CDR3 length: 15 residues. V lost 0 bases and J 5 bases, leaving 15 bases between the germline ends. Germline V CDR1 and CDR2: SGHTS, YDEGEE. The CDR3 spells CASSLDRTPYDEQYF. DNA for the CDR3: TGTGCCAGCAGCTTGGATAGGACCCCATACGACGAGCAGTACTTC.

The CDR3 bases are TGTGCCGGCAAGACTAGCGGGGAAAAAGAGACCCAGTACTTC. It yields the protein CAGKTSGEKETQYF. The gene calls are TRBV6-6 and TRBJ2-5; 11 positions match TRBD2. The CDR3 is 14 residues long. Per the germline V gene, CDR1 is MNHNY and CDR2 is SVGAGI (reference sequence). The V gene end was trimmed by 11 bases and the J gene end by 3 bases; junction bases not matched to a gene: 8.

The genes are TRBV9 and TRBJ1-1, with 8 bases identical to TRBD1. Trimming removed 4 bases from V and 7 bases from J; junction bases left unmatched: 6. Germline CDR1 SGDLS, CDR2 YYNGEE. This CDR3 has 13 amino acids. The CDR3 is CASSSGQGVEAFF. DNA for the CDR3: TGTGCCAGCAGCTCTGGACAGGGAGTTGAAGCTTTCTTT.

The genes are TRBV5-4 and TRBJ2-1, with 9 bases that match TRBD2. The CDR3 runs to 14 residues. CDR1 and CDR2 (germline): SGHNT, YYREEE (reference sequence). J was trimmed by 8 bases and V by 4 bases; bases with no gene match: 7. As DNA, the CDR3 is TGTGCCAGCAGCCTACCGACTAGCGGCTATGAGCAGTTCTTC. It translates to CASSLPTSGYEQFF.

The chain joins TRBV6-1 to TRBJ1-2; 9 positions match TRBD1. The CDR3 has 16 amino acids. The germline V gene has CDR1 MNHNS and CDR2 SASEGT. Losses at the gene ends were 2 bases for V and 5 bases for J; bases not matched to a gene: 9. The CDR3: CASSEFFTGGKYGYTF. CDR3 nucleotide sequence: TGTGCCAGCAGTGAATTCTTCACAGGGGGCAAGTATGGCTACACCTTC.

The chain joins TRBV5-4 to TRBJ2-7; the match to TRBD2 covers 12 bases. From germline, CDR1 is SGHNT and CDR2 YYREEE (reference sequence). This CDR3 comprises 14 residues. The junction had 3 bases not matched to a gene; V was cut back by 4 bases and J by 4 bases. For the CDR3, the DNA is TGTGCCAGCAGCCTAGCGGGGGGGCGGTACGAGCAGTACTTC. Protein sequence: CASSLAGGRYEQYF. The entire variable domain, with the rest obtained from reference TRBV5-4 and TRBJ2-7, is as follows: ETGVTQSPTHLIKTRGQQVTLRCSSQSGHNTVSWYQQALGQGPQFIFQYYREEENGRGNFPPRFSGLQFPNYSSELNVNALELDDSALYLCASSLAGGRYEQYFGPGTRLTVT.

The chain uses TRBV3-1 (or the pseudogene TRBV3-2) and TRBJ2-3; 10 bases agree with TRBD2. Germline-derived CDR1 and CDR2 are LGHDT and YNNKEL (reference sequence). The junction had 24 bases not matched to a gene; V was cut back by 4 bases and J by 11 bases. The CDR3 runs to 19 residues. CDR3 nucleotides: TGTGCCAGCAGCCTCTCCTTGGGCAAGCGGGGGGGACCGAAGGAGGGGCAGTATTTT. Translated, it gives CASSLSLGKRGGPKEGQYF.

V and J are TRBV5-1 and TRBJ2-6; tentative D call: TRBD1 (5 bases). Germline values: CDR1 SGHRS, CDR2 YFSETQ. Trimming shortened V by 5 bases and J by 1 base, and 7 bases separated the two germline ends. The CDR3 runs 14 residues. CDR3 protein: CASRDSSGANVLTF. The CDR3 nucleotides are TGCGCCAGCAGAGACAGTTCTGGGGCCAACGTCCTGACTTTC.

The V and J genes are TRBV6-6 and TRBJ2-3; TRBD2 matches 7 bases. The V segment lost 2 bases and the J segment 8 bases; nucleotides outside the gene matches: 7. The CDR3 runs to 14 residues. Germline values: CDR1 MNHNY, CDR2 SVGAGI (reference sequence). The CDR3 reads CASSYVGGVGTQYF. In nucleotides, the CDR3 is TGTGCCAGCAGTTACGTGGGAGGGGTAGGTACGCAGTATTTT.

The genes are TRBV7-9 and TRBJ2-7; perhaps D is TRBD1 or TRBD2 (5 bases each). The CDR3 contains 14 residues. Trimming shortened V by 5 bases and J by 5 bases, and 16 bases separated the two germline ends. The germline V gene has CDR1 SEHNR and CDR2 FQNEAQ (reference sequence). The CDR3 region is CASSVSGPKDEQYF. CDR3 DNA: TGTGCCAGCAGCGTATCGGGGCCGAAGGACGAGCAGTACTTC. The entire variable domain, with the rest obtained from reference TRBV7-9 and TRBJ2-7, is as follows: DTGVSQNPRHKITKRGQNVTFRCDPISEHNRLYWYRQTLGQGPEFLTYFQNEAQLEKSRLLSDRFSAERPKGSFSTLEIQRTEQGDSAMYLCASSVSGPKDEQYFGPGTRLTVT.

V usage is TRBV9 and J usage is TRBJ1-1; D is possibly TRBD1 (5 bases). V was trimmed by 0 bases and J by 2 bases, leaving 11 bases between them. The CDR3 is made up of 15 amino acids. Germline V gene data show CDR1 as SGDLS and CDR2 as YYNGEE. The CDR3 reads CASSVAETANTEAFF. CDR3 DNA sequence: TGTGCCAGCAGCGTAGCTGAGACAGCAAACACTGAAGCTTTCTTT.

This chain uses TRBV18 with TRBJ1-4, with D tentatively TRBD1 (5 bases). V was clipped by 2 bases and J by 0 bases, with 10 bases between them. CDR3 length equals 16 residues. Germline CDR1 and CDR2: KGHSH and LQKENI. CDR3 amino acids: CASSPMTAPTNEKLFF. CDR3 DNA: TGTGCCAGCTCACCAATGACAGCCCCAACTAATGAAAAACTGTTTTTT.

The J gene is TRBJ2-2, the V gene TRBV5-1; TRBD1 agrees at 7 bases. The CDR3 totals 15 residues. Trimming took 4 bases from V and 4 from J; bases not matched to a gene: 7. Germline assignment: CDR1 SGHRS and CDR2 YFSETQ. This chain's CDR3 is CASSRTGVGTGELFF. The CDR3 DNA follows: TGCGCCAGCAGCCGAACAGGGGTGGGCACCGGGGAGCTGTTTTTT.

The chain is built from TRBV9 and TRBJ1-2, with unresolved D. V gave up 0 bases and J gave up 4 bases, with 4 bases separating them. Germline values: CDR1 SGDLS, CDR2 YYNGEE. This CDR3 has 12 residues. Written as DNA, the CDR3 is TGTGCCAGCAGCGTAGCTTCCTATGGCTACACCTTC. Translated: CASSVASYGYTF.

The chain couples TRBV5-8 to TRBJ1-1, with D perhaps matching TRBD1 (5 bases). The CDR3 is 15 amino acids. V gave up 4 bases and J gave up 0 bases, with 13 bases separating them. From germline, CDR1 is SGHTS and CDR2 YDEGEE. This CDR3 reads CASSEGYSMNTEAFF. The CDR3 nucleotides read TGTGCCAGCAGCGAGGGGTATTCCATGAACACTGAAGCTTTCTTT.

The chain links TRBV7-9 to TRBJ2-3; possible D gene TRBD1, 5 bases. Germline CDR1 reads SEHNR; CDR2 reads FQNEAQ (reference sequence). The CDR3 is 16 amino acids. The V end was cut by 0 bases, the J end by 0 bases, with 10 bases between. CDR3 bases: TGTGCCAGCAGCTTAGCGAGGACATCTAGCACAGATACGCAGTATTTT. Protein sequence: CASSLARTSSTDTQYF. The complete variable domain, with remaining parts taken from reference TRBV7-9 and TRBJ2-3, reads DTGVSQNPRHKITKRGQNVTFRCDPISEHNRLYWYRQTLGQGPEFLTYFQNEAQLEKSRLLSDRFSAERPKGSFSTLEIQRTEQGDSAMYLCASSLARTSSTDTQYFGPGTRLTVL.

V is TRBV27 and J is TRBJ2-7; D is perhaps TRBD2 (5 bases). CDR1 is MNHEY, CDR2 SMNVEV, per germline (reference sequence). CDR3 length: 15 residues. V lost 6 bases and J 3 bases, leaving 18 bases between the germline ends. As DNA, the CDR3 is TGTGCCAGCAGCCCGAGCAGCGGTGGGGTCTACGAGCAGTACTTC. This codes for CASSPSSGGVYEQYF.

The CDR3 DNA follows: TGTGCCAGCAGCTTGTGGGGGTCTAATTCACCCCTCCACTTT. Amino acid sequence: CASSLWGSNSPLHF. The chain is built from TRBV7-9 and TRBJ1-6; D may be TRBD1 (5 bases). The CDR3 extends over 14 amino acids. The V gene's germline CDR1 is SEHNR and CDR2 FQNEAQ (reference sequence). The ends were cut back, 3 bases at V and 6 bases at J, with 9 bases in the middle.

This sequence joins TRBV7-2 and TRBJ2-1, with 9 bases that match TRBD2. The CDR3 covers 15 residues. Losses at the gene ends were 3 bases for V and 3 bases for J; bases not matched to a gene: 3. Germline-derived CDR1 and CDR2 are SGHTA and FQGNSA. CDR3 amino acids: CASSFYSGGYNEQFF. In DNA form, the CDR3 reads TGTGCCAGCAGCTTCTATAGCGGGGGCTACAATGAGCAGTTCTTC.

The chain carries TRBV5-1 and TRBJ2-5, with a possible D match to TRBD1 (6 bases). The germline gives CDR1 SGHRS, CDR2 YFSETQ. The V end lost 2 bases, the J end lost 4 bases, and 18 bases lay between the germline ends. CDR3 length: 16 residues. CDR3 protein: CASSLGDTSRGETQYF. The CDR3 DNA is TGCGCCAGCAGCTTAGGGGACACCTCCCGAGGAGAGACCCAGTACTTC.

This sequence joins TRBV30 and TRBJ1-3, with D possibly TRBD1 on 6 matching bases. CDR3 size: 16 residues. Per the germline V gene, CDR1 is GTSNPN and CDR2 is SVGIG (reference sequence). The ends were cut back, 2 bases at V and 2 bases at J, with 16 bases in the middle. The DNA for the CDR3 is TGTGCCTGGAGTACTAGCGGGGGGCCCACTGGAAACACCATATATTTT. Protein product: CAWSTSGGPTGNTIYF.

The CDR3 sequence is CSVYGLAGDQETQYF. The CDR3 bases are TGCAGCGTATACGGACTAGCGGGTGACCAAGAGACCCAGTACTTC. The V gene is TRBV29-1, the J gene TRBJ2-5; the match to TRBD2 covers 11 bases. CDR3 length: 15 amino acids. V lost 6 bases to trimming and J lost 0 bases; unmatched junction nucleotides: 6. The V gene's germline CDR1 is SQVTM and CDR2 ANQGSEA.

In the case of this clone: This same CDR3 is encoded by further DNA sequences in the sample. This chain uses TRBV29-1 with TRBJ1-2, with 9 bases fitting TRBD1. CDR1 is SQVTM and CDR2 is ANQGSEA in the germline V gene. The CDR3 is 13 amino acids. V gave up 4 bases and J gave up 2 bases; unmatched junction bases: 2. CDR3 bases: TGCAGCGTTGGGACAGGGGCCAACTATGGCTACACCTTC. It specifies CSVGTGANYGYTF. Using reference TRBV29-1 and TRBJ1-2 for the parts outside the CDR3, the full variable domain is SAVISQKPSRDICQRGTSLTIQCQVDSQVTMMFWYRQQPGQSLTLIATANQGSEATYESGFVIDKFPISRPNLTFSTLTVSNMSPEDSSIYLCSVGTGANYGYTFGSGTRLTVV.